This T cell receptor beta chain was sequenced during a study of blood T cells in healthy people across ages. A J-beta primer mix and a sample-barcoded 5' primer were used in a second PCR of roughly 6 to 11 cycles. TCRdb re-called the 5' RACE reads through MiXCR, storing one row per CDR3 protein. The table has some 1.5 million distinct CDR3 sequences, approximately 30% seen once; the top ten hold 7.7%. At least ten counts were recorded for this clonotype. Antigen specificity is unknown. Study observations and caveats: Higher diversity, along with more naive CD4+ cells, distinguished long-lived donors from aged donors.

Each donor's blood draw was approximately 10 milliliters of peripheral blood. Per sample, extraction of total RNA gave at least 5.5 micrograms in every case. This CDR3 is 14 amino acids long. The V gene lost 0 bases and the J gene lost 4 bases, with 9 bases spanning the gap. This chain links TRBV12-3 or TRBV12-4 with TRBJ2-5, with D unclear. This receptor was identified in a woman in her thirties in good health. The sample was blood. The CDR3 coding sequence is TGTGCCAGCAGTTTAGCGCTGGGCGCAGAGACCCAGTACTTC. This gives the protein CASSLALGAETQYF.